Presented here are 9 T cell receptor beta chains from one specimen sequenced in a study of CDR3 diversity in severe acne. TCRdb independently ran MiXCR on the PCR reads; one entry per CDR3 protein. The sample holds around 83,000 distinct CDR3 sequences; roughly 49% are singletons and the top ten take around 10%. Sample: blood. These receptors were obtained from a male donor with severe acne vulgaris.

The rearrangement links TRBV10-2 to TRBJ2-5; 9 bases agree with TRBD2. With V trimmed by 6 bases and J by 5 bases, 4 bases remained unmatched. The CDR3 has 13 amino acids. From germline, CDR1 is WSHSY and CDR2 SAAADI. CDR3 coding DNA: TGCGCCAGCAGAGTAGCGGGAGCTGAGACCCAGTACTTC. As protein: CASRVAGAETQYF.

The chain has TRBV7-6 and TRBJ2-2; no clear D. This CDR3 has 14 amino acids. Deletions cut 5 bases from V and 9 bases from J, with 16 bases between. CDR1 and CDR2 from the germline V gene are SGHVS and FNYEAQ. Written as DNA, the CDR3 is TGTGCCAGCAGCCAAGAAGAGTTAGCCCGGGAGCTGTTTTTT. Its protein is CASSQEELARELFF.

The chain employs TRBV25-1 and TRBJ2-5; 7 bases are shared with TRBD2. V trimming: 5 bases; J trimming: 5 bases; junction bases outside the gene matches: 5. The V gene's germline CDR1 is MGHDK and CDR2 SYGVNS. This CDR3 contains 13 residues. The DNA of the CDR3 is TGTGCCAGCAGTACGGGAGGTGGTGAGACCCAGTACTTC. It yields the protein CASSTGGGETQYF.

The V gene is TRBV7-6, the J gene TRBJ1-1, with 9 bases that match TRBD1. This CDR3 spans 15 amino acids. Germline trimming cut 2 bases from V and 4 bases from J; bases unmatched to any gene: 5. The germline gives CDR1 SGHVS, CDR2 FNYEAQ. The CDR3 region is CASSLSGQGGTEAFF. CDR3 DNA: TGTGCCAGCAGCTTATCGGGACAGGGCGGCACTGAAGCTTTCTTT.

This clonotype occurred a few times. This CDR3 reads CASSEFTGAYEQYF. The CDR3 coding sequence is TGTGCCAGCAGTGAATTTACGGGAGCCTACGAGCAGTACTTC. J is TRBJ2-7 and V is TRBV25-1, with a tentative D call TRBD2 (6 bases). Germline V lookup: CDR1 MGHDK, CDR2 SYGVNS. The CDR3 covers 14 residues. Trimming removed 1 base from V and 2 bases from J, with 9 bases in between.

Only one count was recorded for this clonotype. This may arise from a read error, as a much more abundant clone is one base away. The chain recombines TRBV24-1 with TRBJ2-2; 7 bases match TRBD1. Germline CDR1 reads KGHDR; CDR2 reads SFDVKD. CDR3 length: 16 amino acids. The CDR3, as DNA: TGTGCCACCAGTGACCGGGGACAGCCGAACACCGGGGAGCTGTCTTTT. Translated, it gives CATSDRGQPNTGELSF.

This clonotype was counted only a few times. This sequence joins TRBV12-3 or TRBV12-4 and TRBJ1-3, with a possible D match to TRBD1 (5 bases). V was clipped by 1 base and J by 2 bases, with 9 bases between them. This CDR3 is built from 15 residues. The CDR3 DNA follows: TGTGCCAGCAGTTTAGTTCAAGGGGCTGGAAACACCATATATTTT. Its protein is CASSLVQGAGNTIYF.

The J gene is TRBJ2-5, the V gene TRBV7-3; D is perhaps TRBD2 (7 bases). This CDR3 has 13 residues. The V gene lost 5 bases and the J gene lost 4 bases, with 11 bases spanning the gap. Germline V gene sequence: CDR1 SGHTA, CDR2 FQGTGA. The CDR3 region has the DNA TGTGCCAGCAGCGGGGGGGGGCGAGAGACCCAGTACTTC. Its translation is CASSGGGRETQYF.

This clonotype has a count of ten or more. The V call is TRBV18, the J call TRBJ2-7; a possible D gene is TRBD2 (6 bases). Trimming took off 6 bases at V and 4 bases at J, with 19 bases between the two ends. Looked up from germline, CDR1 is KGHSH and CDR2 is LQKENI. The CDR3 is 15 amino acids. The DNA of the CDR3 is TGTGCCAGCTCGCGCGGGACCCCGAATCAGTACGAGCAGTACTTC. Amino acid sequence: CASSRGTPNQYEQYF.